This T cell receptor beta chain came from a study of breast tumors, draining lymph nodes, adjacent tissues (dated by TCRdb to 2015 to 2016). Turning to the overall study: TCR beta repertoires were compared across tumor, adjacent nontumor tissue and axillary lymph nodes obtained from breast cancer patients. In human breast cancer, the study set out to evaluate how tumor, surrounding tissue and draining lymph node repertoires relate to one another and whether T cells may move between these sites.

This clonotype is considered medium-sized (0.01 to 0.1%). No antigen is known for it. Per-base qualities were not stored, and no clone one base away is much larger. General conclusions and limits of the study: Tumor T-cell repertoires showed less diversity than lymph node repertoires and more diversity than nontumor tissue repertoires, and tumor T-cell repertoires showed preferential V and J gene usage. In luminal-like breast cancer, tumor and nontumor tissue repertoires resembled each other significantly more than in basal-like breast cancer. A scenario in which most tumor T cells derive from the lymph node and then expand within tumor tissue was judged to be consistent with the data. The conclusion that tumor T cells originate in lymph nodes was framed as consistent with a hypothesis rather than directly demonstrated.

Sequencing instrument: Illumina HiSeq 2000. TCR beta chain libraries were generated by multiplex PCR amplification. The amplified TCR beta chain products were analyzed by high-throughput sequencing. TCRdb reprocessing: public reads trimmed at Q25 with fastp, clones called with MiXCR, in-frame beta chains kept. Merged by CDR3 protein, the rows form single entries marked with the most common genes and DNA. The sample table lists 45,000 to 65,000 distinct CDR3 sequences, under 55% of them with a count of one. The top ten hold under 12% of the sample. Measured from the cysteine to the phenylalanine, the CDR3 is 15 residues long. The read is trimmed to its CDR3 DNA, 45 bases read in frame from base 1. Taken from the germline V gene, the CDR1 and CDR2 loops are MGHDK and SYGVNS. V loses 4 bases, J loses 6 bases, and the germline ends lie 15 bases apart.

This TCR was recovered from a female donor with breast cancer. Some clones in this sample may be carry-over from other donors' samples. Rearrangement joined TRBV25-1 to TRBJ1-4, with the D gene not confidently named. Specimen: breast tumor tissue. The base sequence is TGTGCCAGCAGTGGATTGGAAAAGATGGATGAAAAACTGTTTTTT. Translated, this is CASSGLEKMDEKLFF.